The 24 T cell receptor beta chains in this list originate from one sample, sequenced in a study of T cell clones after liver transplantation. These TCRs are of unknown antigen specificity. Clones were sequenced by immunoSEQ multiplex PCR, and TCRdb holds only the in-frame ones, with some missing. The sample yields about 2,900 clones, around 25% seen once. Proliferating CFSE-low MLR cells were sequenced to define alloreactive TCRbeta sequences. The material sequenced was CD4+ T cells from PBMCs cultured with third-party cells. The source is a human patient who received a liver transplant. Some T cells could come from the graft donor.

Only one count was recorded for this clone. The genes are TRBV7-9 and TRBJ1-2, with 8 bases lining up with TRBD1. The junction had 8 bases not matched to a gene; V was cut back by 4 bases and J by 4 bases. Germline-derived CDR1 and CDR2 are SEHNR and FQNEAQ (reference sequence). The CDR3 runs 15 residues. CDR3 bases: TGTGCCAGCAGCTCCAGACAGGGGCTTGGCTATGGCTACACCTTC. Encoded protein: CASSSRQGLGYGYTF.

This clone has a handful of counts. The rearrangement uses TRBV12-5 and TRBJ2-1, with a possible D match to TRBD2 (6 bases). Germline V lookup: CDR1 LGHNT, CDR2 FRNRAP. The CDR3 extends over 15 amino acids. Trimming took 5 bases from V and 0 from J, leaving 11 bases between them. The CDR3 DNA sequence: TGTGCTAGTGGTGGCGGGGTTTACTCCTACAATGAGCAGTTCTTC. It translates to CASGGGVYSYNEQFF.

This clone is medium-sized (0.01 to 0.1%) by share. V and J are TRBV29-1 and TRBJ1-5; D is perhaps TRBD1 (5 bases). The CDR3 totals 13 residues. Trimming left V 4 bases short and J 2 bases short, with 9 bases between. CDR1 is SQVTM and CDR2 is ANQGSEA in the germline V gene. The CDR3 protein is CSVARDGNQPQHF. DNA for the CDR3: TGCAGCGTTGCCAGGGACGGCAATCAGCCCCAGCATTTT.

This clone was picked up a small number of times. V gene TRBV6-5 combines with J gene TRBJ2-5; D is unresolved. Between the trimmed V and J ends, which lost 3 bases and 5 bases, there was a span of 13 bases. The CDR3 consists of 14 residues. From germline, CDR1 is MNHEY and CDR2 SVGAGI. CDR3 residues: CASSYLQAGETQYF. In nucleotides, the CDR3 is TGTGCCAGCAGTTATCTCCAGGCCGGGGAGACCCAGTACTTC.

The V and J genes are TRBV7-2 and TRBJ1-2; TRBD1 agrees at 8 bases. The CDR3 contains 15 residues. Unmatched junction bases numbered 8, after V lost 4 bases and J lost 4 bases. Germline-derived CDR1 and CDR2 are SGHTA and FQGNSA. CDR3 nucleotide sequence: TGTGCCAGCAGCTCCAGACAGGGGCTTGGCTATGGCTACACCTTC. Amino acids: CASSSRQGLGYGYTF. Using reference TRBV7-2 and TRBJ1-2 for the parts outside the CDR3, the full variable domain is GAGVSQSPSNKVTEKGKDVELRCDPISGHTALYWYRQSLGQGLEFLIYFQGNSAPDKSGLPSDRFSAERTGGSVSTLTIQRTQQEDSAVYLCASSSRQGLGYGYTFGSGTRLTVV.

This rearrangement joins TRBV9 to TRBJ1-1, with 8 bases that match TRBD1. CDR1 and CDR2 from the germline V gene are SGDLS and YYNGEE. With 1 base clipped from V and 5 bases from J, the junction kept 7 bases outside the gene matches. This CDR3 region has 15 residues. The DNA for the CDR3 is TGTGCCAGCAGCGTACTTCAGGGGGCTGATACTGAAGCTTTCTTT. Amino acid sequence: CASSVLQGADTEAFF.

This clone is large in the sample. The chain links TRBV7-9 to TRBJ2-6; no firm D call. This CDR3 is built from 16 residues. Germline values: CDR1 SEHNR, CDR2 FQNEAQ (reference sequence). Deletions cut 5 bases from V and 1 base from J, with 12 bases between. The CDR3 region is CASSKSLGSGANVLTF. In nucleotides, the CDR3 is TGTGCCAGCAGCAAGAGTTTGGGTTCTGGGGCCAACGTCCTGACTTTC.

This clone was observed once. The CDR3 sequence: CATSEERRGNQPQHF. The CDR3 DNA reads as TGTGCCACCAGCGAGGAACGCAGGGGGAATCAGCCCCAGCATTTT. The genes are TRBV15 and TRBJ1-5, with TRBD1 identical over 7 bases. Germline lookup yields CDR1 LNHNV and CDR2 YYDKDF (reference sequence). The junction had 8 bases not matched to a gene; V was cut back by 5 bases and J by 4 bases. The CDR3 has 15 residues.

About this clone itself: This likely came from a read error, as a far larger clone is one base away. This CDR3 reads CASSLRPGSTDTQYF. CDR3 sequence (DNA): TGCGCCAGCAGCTTGAGGCCCGGGAGCACAGATACGCAGTATTTT. The V and J genes are TRBV5-1 and TRBJ2-3; no clear D gene. The V gene lost 1 base and the J gene lost 0 bases, with 9 bases spanning the gap. The CDR3 loop spans 15 amino acids. CDR1 and CDR2 (germline): SGHRS, YFSETQ.

The CDR3 DNA reads TGTGCCAGCAGCTTCGGGCCAGACAATGAGCAGTTCTTC. It specifies CASSFGPDNEQFF. The chain is built from TRBV7-2 and TRBJ2-1; D unresolved. V lost 3 bases to trimming and J lost 5 bases, with 8 bases between them. The CDR3 contains 13 residues. Germline-derived CDR1 and CDR2 are SGHTA and FQGNSA.

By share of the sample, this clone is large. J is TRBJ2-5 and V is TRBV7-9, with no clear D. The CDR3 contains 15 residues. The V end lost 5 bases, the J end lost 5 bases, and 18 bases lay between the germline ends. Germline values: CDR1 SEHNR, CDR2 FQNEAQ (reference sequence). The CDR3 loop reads CASSPLSSPRETQYF. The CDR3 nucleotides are TGTGCCAGCAGCCCCCTGAGCAGTCCGCGGGAGACCCAGTACTTC.

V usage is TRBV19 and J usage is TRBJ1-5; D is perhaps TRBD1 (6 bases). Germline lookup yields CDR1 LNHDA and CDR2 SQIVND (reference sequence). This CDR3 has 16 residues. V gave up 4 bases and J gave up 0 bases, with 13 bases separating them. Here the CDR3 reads CASSTTGTYSNQPQHF. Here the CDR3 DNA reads TGTGCCAGTAGTACAACCGGGACATATAGCAATCAGCCCCAGCATTTT.

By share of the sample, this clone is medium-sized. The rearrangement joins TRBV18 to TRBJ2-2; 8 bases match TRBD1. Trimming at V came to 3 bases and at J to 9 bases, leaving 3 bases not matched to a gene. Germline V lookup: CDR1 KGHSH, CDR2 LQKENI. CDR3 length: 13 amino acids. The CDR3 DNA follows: TGTGCCAGCTCACCTGACAGGGGCCGGGAGCTGTTTTTT. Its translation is CASSPDRGRELFF.

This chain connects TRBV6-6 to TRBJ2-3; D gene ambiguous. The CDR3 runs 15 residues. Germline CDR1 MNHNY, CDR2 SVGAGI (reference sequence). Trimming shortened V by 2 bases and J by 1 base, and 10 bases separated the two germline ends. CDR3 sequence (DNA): TGTGCCAGCAGTTACACGGCTACTGGCACAGATACGCAGTATTTT. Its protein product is CASSYTATGTDTQYF.

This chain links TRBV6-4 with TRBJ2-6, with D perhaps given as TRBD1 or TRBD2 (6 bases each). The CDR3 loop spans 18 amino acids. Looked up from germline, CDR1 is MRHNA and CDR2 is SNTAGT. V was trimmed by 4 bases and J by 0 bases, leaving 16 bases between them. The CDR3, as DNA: TGTGCCAGCAGTGTAGCGGCGGGACACCACTCTGGGGCCAACGTCCTGACTTTC. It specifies CASSVAAGHHSGANVLTF.

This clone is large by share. The CDR3 loop reads CASSWRQGGDGYTF. DNA for the CDR3: TGTGCCAGCAGCTGGAGGCAGGGAGGAGATGGCTACACCTTC. The V gene is TRBV7-9, the J gene TRBJ1-2, with a possible D match to TRBD1 (5 bases). The CDR3 consists of 14 residues. V was clipped by 4 bases and J by 6 bases, with 15 bases between them. Per the germline V gene, CDR1 is SEHNR and CDR2 is FQNEAQ (reference sequence).

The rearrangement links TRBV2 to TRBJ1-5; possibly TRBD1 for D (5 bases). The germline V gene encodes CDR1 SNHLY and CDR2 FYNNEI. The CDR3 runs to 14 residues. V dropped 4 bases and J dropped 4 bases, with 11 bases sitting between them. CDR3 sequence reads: CASSAGATNQPQHF. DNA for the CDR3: TGTGCCAGCAGTGCTGGGGCGACTAATCAGCCCCAGCATTTT.

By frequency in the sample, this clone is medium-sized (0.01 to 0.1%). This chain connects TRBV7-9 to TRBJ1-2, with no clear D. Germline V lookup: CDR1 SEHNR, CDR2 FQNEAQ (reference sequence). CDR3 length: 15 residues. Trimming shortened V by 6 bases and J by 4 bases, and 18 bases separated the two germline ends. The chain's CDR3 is CASSRGSGGGYGYTF. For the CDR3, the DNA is TGTGCCAGCAGTAGAGGTTCAGGCGGCGGCTATGGCTACACCTTC. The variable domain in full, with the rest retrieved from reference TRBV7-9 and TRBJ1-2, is DTGVSQNPRHKITKRGQNVTFRCDPISEHNRLYWYRQTLGQGPEFLTYFQNEAQLEKSRLLSDRFSAERPKGSFSTLEIQRTEQGDSAMYLCASSRGSGGGYGYTFGSGTRLTVV.

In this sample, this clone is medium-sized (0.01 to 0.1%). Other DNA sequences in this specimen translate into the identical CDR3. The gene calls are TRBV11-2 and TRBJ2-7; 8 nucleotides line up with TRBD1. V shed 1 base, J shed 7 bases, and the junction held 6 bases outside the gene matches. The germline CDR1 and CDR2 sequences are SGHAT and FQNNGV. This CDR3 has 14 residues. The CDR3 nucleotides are TGTGCCAGCAGCTTAGGTCAGGGGGCCTGGGAGCAGTACTTC. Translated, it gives CASSLGQGAWEQYF. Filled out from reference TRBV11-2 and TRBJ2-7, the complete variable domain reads EAGVAQSPRYKIIEKRQSVAFWCNPISGHATLYWYQQILGQGPKLLIQFQNNGVVDDSQLPKDRFSAERLKGVDSTLKIQPAKLEDSAVYLCASSLGQGAWEQYFGPGTRLTVT.

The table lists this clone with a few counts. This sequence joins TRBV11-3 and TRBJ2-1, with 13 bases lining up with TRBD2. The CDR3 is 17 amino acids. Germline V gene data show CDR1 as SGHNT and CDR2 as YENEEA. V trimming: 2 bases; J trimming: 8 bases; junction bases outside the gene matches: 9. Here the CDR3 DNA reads TGTGCCAGCAGCTTAACTAGCGGGGGGGCTGGGTTTGATGAGCAGTTCTTC. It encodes CASSLTSGGAGFDEQFF.

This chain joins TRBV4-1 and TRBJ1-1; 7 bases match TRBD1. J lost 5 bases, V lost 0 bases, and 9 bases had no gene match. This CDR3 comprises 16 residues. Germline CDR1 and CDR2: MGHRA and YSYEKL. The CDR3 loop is CASSQEIGGRGTEAFF. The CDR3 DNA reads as TGCGCCAGCAGCCAAGAGATAGGGGGCCGGGGGACTGAAGCTTTCTTT.

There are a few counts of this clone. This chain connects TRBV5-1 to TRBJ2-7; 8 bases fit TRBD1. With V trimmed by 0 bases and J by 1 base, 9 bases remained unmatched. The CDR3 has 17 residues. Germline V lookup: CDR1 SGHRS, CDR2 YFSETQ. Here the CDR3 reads CASSLGSGGILSYEQYF. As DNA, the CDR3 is TGCGCCAGCAGCTTGGGTTCAGGGGGCATCCTGTCCTACGAGCAGTACTTC.

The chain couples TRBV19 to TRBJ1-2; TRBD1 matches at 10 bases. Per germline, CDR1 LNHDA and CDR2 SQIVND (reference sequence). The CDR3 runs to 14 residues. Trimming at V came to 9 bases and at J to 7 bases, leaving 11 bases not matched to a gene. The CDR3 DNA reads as TGTGCCAGCCGATTACCCGGGACAGGGGTTGGCTACACCTTC. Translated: CASRLPGTGVGYTF.

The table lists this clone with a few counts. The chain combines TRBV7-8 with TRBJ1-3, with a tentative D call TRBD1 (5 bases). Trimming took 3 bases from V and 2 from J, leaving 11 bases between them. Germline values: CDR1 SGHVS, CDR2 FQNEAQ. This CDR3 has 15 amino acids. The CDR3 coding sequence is TGTGCCAGCAGCTTCGCTTTGGGGCCTGGAAACACCATATATTTT. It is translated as CASSFALGPGNTIYF.